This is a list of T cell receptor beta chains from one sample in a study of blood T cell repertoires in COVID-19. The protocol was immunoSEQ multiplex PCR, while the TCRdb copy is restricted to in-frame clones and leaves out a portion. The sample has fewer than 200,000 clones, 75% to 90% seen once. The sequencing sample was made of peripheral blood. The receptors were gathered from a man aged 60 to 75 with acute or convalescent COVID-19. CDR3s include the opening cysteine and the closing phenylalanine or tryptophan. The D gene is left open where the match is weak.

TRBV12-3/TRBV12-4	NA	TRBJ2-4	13	CASSLSLENIQYF	TGTGCCAGCAGTTTGAGTCTGGAAAACATTCAGTACTTC
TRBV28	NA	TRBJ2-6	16	CASSLRQFSGANVLTF	TGTGCCAGCAGTTTGCGGCAGTTCTCTGGGGCCAACGTCCTGACTTTC
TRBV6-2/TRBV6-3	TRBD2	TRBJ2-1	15	CASSHGLAGGSEQFF	TGTGCCAGCAGCCATGGACTAGCGGGGGGGAGTGAGCAGTTCTTC
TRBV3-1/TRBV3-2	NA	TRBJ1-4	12	CASSQYNEKLFF	TGTGCCAGCAGCCAGTATAATGAAAAACTGTTTTTT
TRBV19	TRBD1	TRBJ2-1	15	CASSIGQAYYNEQFF	TGTGCCAGTAGTATCGGACAGGCGTACTACAATGAGCAGTTCTTC
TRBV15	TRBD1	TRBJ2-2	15	CATRRTGARTGELFF	TGTGCCACCAGAAGGACAGGGGCTCGTACCGGGGAGCTGTTTTTT
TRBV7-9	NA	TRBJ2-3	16	CASSASLARVTDTQYF	TGTGCCAGCAGCGCCTCCCTAGCGAGGGTCACAGATACGCAGTATTTT
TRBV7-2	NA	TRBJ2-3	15	CASSFLGGDIDTQYF	TGTGCCAGCAGCTTTCTGGGGGGGGACATAGATACGCAGTATTTT
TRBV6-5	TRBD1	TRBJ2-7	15	CASSLPTGGGPEQYF	TGTGCCAGCAGTTTGCCGACAGGGGGTGGACCCGAGCAGTACTTC
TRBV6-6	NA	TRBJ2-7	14	CASSLSGRSYEQYF	TGTGCCAGCAGTTTAAGCGGGCGCTCCTACGAGCAGTACTTC
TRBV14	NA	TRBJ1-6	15	CASSQDRSNNSPLHF	TGTGCCAGCAGCCAAGACAGGTCCAATAATTCACCCCTCCACTTT
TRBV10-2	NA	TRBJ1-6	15	CASSFETGGNSPLHF	TGCGCCAGCAGTTTCGAGACAGGCGGTAATTCACCCCTCCACTTT
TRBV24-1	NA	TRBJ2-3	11	CATSRGDTQYF	TGTGCCACCAGTCGGGGAGATACGCAGTATTTT
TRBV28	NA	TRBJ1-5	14	CASSLVVGDQPQHF	TGTGCCAGCAGCTTAGTAGTGGGAGATCAGCCCCAGCATTTT
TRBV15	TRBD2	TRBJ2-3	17	CATSTLTRLAQPDTQYF	TGTGCCACCAGCACCCTAACGAGACTAGCGCAGCCAGATACGCAGTATTTT
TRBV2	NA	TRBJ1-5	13	CASDQGQGQPQHF	TGTGCCAGCGATCAGGGTCAGGGGCAGCCCCAGCATTTT